This TCR beta chain was recovered during a study of blood T cell repertoires in COVID-19. Study-wide context: Acute and convalescent COVID-19 specimens originated in the United States, Italy and Spain. T cells, B-cell-depleted T cells, or PBMCs provided the cDNA or gDNA that served as material.

By frequency in the sample, this clone is medium-sized. Authors' methods: Estimation of nucleated cell counts relied on the amplification of reference gene primers. The protocol was immunoSEQ multiplex PCR, while the TCRdb copy is restricted to in-frame clones and leaves out a portion. For V, J and clone size, that table is used; D and trimming come from the DNA. Here the sample spans about 180,000 clones, about 88% being singletons. There are 17 residues in the CDR3. The V segment lost 4 bases and the J segment 2 bases; nucleotides outside the gene matches: 5. The V gene's germline CDR1 is KGHDR and CDR2 SFDVKD.

The chain couples TRBV24-1 to TRBJ2-1; TRBD2 matches 12 bases. The clonotype was recovered from a woman under 40 with active or convalescent COVID-19. Sequenced sample: peripheral blood. CDR3 protein: CATSDGTSGGTYNEQFF. CDR3 nucleotide sequence: TGTGCCACCAGTGACGGAACTAGCGGGGGGACCTACAATGAGCAGTTCTTC.